The 8 T cell receptor beta chains presented below share a single source sample, sequenced in a study of blood T cells in healthy people across ages. It was with a sample-barcoded 5' primer and a J-beta primer mix that a second PCR of roughly 6 to 12 cycles was run. One entry per CDR3 protein, called by TCRdb with MiXCR from the 5' RACE reads. The sample yields 1.5 million to 2 million distinct CDR3 sequences, roughly 32% seen once. Sequenced material: blood. These TCRs come from a woman aged 25 to 45 in good health.

This clonotype was observed many times. The chain recombines TRBV4-1 with TRBJ2-7; 7 bases fit TRBD2. With 3 bases clipped from V and 3 bases from J, the junction kept 8 bases outside the gene matches. The CDR3 has 15 amino acids. CDR1 MGHRA and CDR2 YSYEKL come from the germline V gene. CDR3 protein: CASSHLLARDYEQYF. The CDR3 coding sequence is TGCGCCAGCAGCCATTTACTAGCGCGAGACTACGAGCAGTACTTC.

This clonotype has a count of ten or more. This rearrangement joins TRBV29-1 to TRBJ1-2, with TRBD1 matching 11 bases. CDR3 length equals 13 residues. Per germline, CDR1 SQVTM and CDR2 ANQGSEA. The junction had 6 bases not matched to a gene; V was cut back by 4 bases and J by 8 bases. The CDR3 reads CSVAGQGAVGYTF. The CDR3 DNA follows: TGCAGCGTTGCTGGACAGGGGGCCGTAGGCTACACCTTC.

The J gene is TRBJ2-5, the V gene TRBV5-1; a possible D gene is TRBD2 (6 bases). Germline V gene sequence: CDR1 SGHRS, CDR2 YFSETQ. Deletions cut 4 bases from V and 2 bases from J, with 15 bases between. The CDR3 spans 15 residues. CDR3 protein: CASSMTRLSQETQYF. The CDR3, as DNA: TGCGCCAGCAGCATGACTAGATTATCTCAAGAGACCCAGTACTTC.

This clonotype was seen more than once but under ten times. V and J are TRBV18 and TRBJ2-5, with a weak D call TRBD2 (5 bases). From germline, CDR1 is KGHSH and CDR2 LQKENI. The V gene lost 6 bases and the J gene lost 2 bases, with 25 bases spanning the gap. The CDR3 covers 18 residues. CDR3 bases: TGTGCCAGCTCCCCAATTCTGAGGCCCGGGAACCTACAAGAGACCCAGTACTTC. Amino acid sequence: CASSPILRPGNLQETQYF.

This clonotype was detected ten times or more. This chain links TRBV7-6 with TRBJ2-1, with 11 bases that match TRBD2. Losses at the gene ends were 6 bases for V and 3 bases for J; bases not matched to a gene: 7. CDR3 length: 16 residues. The germline V gene has CDR1 SGHVS and CDR2 FNYEAQ. CDR3 coding DNA: TGTGCCAGCAGTCGGTCGACTAGCGGGATCTACAATGAGCAGTTCTTC. Protein sequence: CASSRSTSGIYNEQFF.

This clonotype was picked up a small number of times. V usage is TRBV20-1 and J usage is TRBJ1-2; D ambiguous. The CDR3 consists of 12 residues. Trimming removed 5 bases at V and 0 bases at J, with 7 bases between. Per germline, CDR1 DFQATT and CDR2 SNEGSKA (reference sequence). In DNA, the CDR3 is TGCAGTGCTCTCAACCCTAACTATGGCTACACCTTC. Residues: CSALNPNYGYTF.

V and J are TRBV7-3 and TRBJ2-3, with D tentatively TRBD2 (6 bases). The CDR3 runs 16 residues. The V gene lost 0 bases and the J gene lost 2 bases, with 12 bases spanning the gap. Germline V CDR1 and CDR2: SGHTA, FQGTGA. CDR3 loop: CASSLTGGLTTDTQYF. The CDR3 bases are TGTGCCAGCAGCTTAACTGGGGGACTTACCACAGATACGCAGTATTTT.

The gene calls are TRBV20-1 and TRBJ1-4; D might be TRBD1 (6 bases). Trimming shortened V by 2 bases and J by 6 bases, and 19 bases separated the two germline ends. CDR3 length: 16 residues. Germline V gene sequence: CDR1 DFQATT, CDR2 SNEGSKA (reference sequence). The CDR3, as DNA: TGCAGTGCTAGACCCAGAGGATTGGGGGCGGATGAAAAACTGTTTTTT. Translating it yields CSARPRGLGADEKLFF.